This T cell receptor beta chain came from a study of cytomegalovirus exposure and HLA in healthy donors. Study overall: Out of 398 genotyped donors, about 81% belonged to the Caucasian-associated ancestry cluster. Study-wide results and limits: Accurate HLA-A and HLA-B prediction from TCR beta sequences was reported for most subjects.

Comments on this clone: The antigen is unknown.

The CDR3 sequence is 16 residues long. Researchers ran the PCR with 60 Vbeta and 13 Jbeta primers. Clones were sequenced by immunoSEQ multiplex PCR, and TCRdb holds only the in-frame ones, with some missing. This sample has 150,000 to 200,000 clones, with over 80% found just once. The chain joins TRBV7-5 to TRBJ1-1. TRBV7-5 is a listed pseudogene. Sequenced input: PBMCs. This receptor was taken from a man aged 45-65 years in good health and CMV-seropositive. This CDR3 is CVRSLGVGVLNTEAFF. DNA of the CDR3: TGTGTCAGAAGCTTAGGGGTCGGGGTTTTGAACACTGAAGCTTTCTTT.